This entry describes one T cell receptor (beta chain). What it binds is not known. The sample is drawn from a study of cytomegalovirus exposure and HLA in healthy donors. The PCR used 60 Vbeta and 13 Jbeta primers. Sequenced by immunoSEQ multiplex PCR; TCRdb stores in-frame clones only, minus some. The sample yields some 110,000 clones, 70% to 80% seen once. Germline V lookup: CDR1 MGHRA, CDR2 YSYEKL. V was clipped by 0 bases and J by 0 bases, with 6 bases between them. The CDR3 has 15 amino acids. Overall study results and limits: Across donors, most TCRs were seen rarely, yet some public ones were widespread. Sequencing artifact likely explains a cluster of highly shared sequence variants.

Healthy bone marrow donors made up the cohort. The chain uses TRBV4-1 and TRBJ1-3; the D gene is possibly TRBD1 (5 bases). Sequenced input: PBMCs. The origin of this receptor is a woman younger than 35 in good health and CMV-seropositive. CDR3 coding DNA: TGCGCCAGCAGCCAAGAAGGGGTCTCTGGAAACACCATATATTTT. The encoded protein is CASSQEGVSGNTIYF.